This T cell receptor (beta chain) was observed in a study of cytomegalovirus exposure and HLA in healthy donors. V dropped 10 bases and J dropped 5; count of bases not matched to a gene: 9. This CDR3 is 13 amino acids long. Findings and caveats of the study: In a later analysis, a missense DCLRE1C variant was linked to TCR beta V- and J-gene trimming.

The PCR made use of 60 Vbeta and 13 Jbeta primers. Produced via immunoSEQ multiplex PCR; TCRdb's table is partial and in-frame only. The data contain 100,000 to 150,000 clones, about four fifths of them singletons. Concerning this clone itself: Its antigen is undetermined.

The receptor was derived from a man younger than 40 in good health and CMV-seronegative. The chain combines TRBV5-3 with TRBJ2-7; 10 bases line up with TRBD1. TRBV5-3 falls under the ORF class, with uncertain function. Sequenced: PBMCs. Written as DNA, the CDR3 is TGTGCCGGCCGGGGGACAGGGGCCCACGAGCAGTACTTC. It specifies CAGRGTGAHEQYF.